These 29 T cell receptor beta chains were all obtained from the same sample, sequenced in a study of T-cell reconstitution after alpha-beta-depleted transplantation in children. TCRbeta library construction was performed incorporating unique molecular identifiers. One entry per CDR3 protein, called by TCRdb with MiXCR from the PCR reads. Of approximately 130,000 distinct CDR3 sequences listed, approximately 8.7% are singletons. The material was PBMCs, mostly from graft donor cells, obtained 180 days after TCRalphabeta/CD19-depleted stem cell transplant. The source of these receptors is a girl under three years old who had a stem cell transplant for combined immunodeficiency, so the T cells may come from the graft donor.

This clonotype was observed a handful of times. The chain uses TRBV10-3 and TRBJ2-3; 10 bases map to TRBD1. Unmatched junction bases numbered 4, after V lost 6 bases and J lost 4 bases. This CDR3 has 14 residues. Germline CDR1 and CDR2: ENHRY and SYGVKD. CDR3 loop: CAIRRQGASDTQYF. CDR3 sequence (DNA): TGTGCCATCAGACGACAGGGGGCGTCAGATACGCAGTATTTT.

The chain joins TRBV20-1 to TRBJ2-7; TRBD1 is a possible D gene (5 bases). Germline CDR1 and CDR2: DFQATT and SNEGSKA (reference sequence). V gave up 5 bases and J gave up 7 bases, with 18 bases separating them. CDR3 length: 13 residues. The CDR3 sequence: CSAPWTPYGEQYF. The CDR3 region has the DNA TGCAGTGCTCCCTGGACACCATATGGGGAGCAGTACTTC.

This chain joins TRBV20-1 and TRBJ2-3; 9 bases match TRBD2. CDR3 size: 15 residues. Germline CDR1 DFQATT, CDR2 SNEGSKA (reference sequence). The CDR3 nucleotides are TGCAGAGCGGCGAGAGGCGGGGGGGGGTCGGATACGCAGTATTTT. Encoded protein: CRAARGGGGSDTQYF.

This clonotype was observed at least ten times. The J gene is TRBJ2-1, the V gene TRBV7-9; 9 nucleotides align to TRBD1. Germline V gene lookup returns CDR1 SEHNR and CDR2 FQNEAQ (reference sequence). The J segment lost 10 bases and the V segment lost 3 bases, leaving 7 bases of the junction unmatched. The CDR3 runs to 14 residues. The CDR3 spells CASSLDRGIGEQFF. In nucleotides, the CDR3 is TGTGCCAGCAGCTTGGACAGGGGAATAGGAGAGCAGTTCTTC.

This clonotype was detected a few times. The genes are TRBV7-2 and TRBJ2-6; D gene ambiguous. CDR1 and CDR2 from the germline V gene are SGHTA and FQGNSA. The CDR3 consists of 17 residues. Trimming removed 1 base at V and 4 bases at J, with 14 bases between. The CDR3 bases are TGTGCCAGCAGCTTAGTGGGTCTGACCCCCGGGGCCAACGTCCTGACTTTC. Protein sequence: CASSLVGLTPGANVLTF.

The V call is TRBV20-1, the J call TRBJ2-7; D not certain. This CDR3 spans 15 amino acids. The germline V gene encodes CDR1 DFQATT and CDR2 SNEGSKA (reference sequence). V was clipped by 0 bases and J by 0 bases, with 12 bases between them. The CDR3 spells CSARDGRLPSYEQYF. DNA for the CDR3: TGCAGTGCTAGAGATGGGCGACTCCCCTCCTACGAGCAGTACTTC.

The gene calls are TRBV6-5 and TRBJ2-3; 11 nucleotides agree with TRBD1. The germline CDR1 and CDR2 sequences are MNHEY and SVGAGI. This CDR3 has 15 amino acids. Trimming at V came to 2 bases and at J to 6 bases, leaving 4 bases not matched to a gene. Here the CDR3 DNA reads TGTGCCAGCAGTTACCGGGGACAGGGGGGTGATACGCAGTATTTT. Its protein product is CASSYRGQGGDTQYF.

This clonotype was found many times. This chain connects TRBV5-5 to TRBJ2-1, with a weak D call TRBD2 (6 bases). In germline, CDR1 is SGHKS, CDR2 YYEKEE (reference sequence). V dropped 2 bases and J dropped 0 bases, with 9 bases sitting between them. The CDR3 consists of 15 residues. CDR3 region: CASSLDGSSYNEQFF. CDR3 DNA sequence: TGTGCCAGCAGCTTAGACGGGAGCTCCTACAATGAGCAGTTCTTC.

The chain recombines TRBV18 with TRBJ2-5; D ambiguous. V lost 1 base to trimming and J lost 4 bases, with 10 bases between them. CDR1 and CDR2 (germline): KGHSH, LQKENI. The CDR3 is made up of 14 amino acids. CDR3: CASSPRPLIETQYF. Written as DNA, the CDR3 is TGTGCCAGCTCACCACGGCCCCTAATAGAGACCCAGTACTTC.

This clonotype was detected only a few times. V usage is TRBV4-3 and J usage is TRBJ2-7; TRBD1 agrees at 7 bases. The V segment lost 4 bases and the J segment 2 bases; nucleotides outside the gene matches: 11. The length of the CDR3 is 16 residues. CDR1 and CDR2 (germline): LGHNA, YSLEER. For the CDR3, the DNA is TGCGCCAGCAGCCGAGACCTGACAGGGAAGGCCTACGAGCAGTACTTC. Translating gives CASSRDLTGKAYEQYF.

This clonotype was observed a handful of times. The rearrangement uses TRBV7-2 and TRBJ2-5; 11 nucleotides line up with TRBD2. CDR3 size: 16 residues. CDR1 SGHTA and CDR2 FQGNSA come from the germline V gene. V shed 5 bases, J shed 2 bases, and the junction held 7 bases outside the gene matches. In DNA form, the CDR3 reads TGTGCCAGCAGCCCTCCGGGACTAGCGGTACAAGAGACCCAGTACTTC. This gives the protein CASSPPGLAVQETQYF. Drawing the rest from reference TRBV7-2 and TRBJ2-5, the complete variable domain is GAGVSQSPSNKVTEKGKDVELRCDPISGHTALYWYRQSLGQGLEFLIYFQGNSAPDKSGLPSDRFSAERTGGSVSTLTIQRTQQEDSAVYLCASSPPGLAVQETQYFGPGTRLLVL.

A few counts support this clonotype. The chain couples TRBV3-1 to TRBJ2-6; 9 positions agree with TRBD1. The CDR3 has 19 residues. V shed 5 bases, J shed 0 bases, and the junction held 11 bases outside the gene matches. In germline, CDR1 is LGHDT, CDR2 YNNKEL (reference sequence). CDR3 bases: TGTGCCAGCAGCAAAAAGCCAGGGACAGGGCTCTCTGGGGCCAACGTCCTGACTTTC. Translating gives CASSKKPGTGLSGANVLTF.

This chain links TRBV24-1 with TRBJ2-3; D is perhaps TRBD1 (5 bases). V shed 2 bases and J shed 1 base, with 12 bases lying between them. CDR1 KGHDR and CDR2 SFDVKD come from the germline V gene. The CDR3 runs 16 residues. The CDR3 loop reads CATSDSNLGGTDTQYF. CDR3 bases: TGTGCCACCAGTGATTCGAACTTAGGGGGCACAGATACGCAGTATTTT.

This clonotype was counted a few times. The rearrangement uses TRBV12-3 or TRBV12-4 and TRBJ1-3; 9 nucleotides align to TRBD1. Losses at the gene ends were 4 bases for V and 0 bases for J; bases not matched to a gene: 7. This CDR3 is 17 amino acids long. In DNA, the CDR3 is TGTGCCAGCAGTTCCCGGGACAGGGTTAGCTCTGGAAACACCATATATTTT. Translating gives CASSSRDRVSSGNTIYF.

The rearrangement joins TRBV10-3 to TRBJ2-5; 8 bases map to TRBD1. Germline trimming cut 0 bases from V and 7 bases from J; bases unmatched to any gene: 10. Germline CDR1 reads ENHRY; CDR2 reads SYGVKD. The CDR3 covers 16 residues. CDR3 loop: CAISESVWTGRGTQYF. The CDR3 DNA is TGTGCCATCAGTGAGTCGGTTTGGACAGGGCGGGGGACCCAGTACTTC.

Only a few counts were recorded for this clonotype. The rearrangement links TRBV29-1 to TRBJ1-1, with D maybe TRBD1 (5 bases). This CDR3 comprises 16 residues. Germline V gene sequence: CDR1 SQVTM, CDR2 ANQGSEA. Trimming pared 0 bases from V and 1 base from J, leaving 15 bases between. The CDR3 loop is CSVEDLGAGGNTEAFF. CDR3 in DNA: TGCAGCGTTGAAGATCTCGGGGCTGGGGGGAACACTGAAGCTTTCTTT.

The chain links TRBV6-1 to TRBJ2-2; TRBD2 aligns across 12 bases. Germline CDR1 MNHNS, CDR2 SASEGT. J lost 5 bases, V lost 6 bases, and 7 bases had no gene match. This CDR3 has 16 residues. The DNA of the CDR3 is TGTGCCAGCAGACGGACTAGCGGGGTAATTACCGGGGAGCTGTTTTTT. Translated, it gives CASRRTSGVITGELFF.

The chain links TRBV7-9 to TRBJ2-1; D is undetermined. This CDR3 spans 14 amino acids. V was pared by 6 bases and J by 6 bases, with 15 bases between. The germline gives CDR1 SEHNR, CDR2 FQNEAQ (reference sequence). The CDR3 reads CASSPLDGSNEQFF. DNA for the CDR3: TGTGCCAGCAGTCCTTTAGACGGTTCCAATGAGCAGTTCTTC.

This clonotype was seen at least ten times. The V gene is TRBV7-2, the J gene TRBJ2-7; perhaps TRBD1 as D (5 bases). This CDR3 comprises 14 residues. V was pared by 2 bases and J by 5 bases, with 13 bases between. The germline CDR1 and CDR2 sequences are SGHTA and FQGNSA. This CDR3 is CASSLKGRMDEQYF. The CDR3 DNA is TGTGCCAGCAGCTTAAAGGGGCGTATGGACGAGCAGTACTTC. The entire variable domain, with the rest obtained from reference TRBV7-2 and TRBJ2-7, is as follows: GAGVSQSPSNKVTEKGKDVELRCDPISGHTALYWYRQSLGQGLEFLIYFQGNSAPDKSGLPSDRFSAERTGGSVSTLTIQRTQQEDSAVYLCASSLKGRMDEQYFGPGTRLTVT.

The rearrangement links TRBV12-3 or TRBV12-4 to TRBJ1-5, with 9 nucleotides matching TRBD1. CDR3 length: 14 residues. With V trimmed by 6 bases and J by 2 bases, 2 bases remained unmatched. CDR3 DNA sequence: TGTGCCAGCAGGTGGACAGGGGGCAATCAGCCCCAGCATTTT. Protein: CASRWTGGNQPQHF.

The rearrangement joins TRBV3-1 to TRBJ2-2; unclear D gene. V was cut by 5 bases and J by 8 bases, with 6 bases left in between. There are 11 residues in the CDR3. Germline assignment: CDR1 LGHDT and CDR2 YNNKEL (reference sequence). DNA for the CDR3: TGTGCCAGCAGCTCCCGAGGGGAGCTGTTTTTT. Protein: CASSSRGELFF.

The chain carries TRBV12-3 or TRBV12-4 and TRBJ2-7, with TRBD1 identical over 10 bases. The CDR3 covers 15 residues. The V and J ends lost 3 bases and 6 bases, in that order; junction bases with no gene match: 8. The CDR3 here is CASSFSGTGASEQYF. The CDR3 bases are TGTGCCAGCAGTTTCTCCGGGACAGGGGCTTCCGAGCAGTACTTC.

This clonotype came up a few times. The CDR3 sequence: CASSPNPTSGREGEQFF. The CDR3 DNA follows: TGTGCCAGCAGCCCCAACCCCACTAGCGGGAGGGAGGGTGAGCAGTTCTTC. The chain has TRBV7-2 and TRBJ2-1; 13 bases are shared with TRBD2. J lost 9 bases, V lost 5 bases, and 13 bases had no gene match. CDR3 length equals 17 residues. Germline CDR1 and CDR2: SGHTA and FQGNSA.

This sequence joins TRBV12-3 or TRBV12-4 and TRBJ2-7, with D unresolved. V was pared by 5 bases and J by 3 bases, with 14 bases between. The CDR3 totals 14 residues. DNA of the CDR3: TGTGCCAGCAGTCCAGTCGGTCGTCACTACGAGCAGTACTTC. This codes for CASSPVGRHYEQYF.

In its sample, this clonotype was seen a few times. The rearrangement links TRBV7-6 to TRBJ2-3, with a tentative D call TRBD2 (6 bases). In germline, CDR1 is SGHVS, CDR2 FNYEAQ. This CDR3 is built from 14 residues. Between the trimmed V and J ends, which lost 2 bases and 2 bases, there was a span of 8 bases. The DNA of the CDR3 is TGTGCCAGCAGCTTAAGGAGGGCCACAGATACGCAGTATTTT. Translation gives CASSLRRATDTQYF.

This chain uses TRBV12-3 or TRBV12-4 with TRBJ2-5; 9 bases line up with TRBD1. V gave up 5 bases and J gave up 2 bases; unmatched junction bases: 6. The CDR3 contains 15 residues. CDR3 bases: TGTGCCAGCAGTAGATGGACAGGGGATCAAGAGACCCAGTACTTC. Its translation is CASSRWTGDQETQYF.

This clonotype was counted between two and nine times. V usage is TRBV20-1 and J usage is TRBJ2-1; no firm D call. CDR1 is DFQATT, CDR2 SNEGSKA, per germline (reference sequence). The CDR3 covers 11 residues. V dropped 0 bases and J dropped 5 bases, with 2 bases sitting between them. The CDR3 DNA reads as TGCAGTGCTAGAGATAACAATGAGCAGTTCTTC. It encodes CSARDNNEQFF.

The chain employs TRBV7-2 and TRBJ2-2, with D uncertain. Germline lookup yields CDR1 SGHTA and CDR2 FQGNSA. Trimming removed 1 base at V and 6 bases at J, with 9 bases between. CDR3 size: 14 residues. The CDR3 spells CASSLGHLSGELFF. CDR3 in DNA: TGTGCCAGCAGCTTAGGACATCTCTCCGGGGAGCTGTTTTTT.

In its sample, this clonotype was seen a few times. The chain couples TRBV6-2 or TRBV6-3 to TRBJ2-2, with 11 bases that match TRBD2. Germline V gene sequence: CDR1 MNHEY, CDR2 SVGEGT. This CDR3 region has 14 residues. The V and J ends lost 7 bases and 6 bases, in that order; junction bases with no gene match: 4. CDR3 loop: CASTEGLAAGELFF. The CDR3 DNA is TGTGCCAGCACGGAGGGACTAGCGGCCGGGGAGCTGTTTTTT.